A selection of T cell receptor beta chains follows, all from one sample in a study of cytomegalovirus exposure and HLA in healthy donors. The repertoire was sequenced with immunoSEQ multiplex PCR; TCRdb's copy has only in-frame clones and lacks some. The sample has 150,000 to 200,000 clones; roughly 77% are singletons. The sample comprised PBMCs. All receptors derive from a woman aged 45-59 years in good health and CMV-seronegative. CDR3s include the opening cysteine and the closing phenylalanine or tryptophan. D genes are given only for firm matches. The size field is filled for only some rows; it gives once, few, many or a size class.

d_call	v_call	clone_size	j_call	cdr3_nt	cdr3_aa
TRBD1	TRBV9	-	TRBJ2-1	TGTGCCAGCAGCGAGGGGACAGGGGTAAACTATGAGCAGTTCTTC	CASSEGTGVNYEQFF
TRBD1	TRBV6-6	-	TRBJ1-4	TGTGCCAGCAGTTACCGACAGGGGAGCACTAATGAAAAACTGTTTTTT	CASSYRQGSTNEKLFF
TRBD2	TRBV2	-	TRBJ2-7	TGTGCCACCTGGGGGGGGAGCCGAAACGAGCAGTACTTC	CATWGGSRNEQYF
-	TRBV6-6	-	TRBJ1-5	TGTGCCAGCAGCAGGACCCAGGAGGGCAATCAGCCCCAGCATTTT	CASSRTQEGNQPQHF
-	TRBV7-9	once	TRBJ1-2	TGTGCCAGCAGCTCACCACAGGACAGACCCTATGGCTACACCTTC	CASSSPQDRPYGYTF
-	TRBV6-5	once	TRBJ1-2	TGTGCCAGCGGACAGTTCTATGGCTACACCTTC	CASGQFYGYTF
-	TRBV5-1	-	TRBJ2-2	TGCGCCAGCAGCTTGGGGACAGTGAGAACCGGGGAGCTGTTTTTT	CASSLGTVRTGELFF
-	TRBV9	once	TRBJ1-5	TGTGCCAGCAGCGCATCAGGGAATGCGGATGAGCCCCAGCATTTT	CASSASGNADEPQHF
-	TRBV28	-	TRBJ1-5	TGTGCCAGCTTCCAGAGCAATCAGCCCCAGCATTTT	CASFQSNQPQHF
TRBD1	TRBV7-6	-	TRBJ2-3	TGTGCCAGCAGCTTAGGCGGGACAGGGGATACGCAGTATTTT	CASSLGGTGDTQYF
TRBD2	TRBV27	-	TRBJ2-5	TGTGCCAGCAGTTTGGGCGGGGGAGAGACCCAGTACTTC	CASSLGGGETQYF
-	TRBV7-9	-	TRBJ1-4	TGTGCCAGCAGCTCCTACGGGATAGGTAATGAAAAACTGTTTTTT	CASSSYGIGNEKLFF
TRBD2	TRBV7-9	-	TRBJ2-5	TGTGCCAGCGGACCTCTTATCCTAACTAGCGGGGAAGAGACCCAGTACTTC	CASGPLILTSGEETQYF
-	TRBV5-6	-	TRBJ1-3	TGTGCCAGCAGCTTGCGAGGTTGGAGCTCTGGAAACACCATATATTTT	CASSLRGWSSGNTIYF
-	TRBV18	-	TRBJ1-5	TGTGCCAGCTCACCAGGGACTAATAGCAATCAGCCCCAGCATTTT	CASSPGTNSNQPQHF
-	TRBV13	-	TRBJ2-7	TGTGCCAGCAGCTTAGATGGCAGGGGTTACGAGCAGTACTTC	CASSLDGRGYEQYF
-	TRBV6-5	-	TRBJ1-1	TGTGCCAGCAGTAGATCCACCAATGCGTACACTGAAGCTTTCTTT	CASSRSTNAYTEAFF
-	TRBV7-9	-	TRBJ2-7	TGTGCCAGCAGCTTTCAGGGAATCTACGAGCAGTACTTC	CASSFQGIYEQYF
TRBD2	TRBV7-7	-	TRBJ2-1	TGTGCTAGCAGCCCAGGGACTAGCGGGCCCTACAATGAGCAGTTCTTC	CASSPGTSGPYNEQFF
TRBD1	TRBV5-6	-	TRBJ1-1	TGTGCCAGCAGCGCCGGGACAGGGGCGCCGGCTGAAGCTTTCTTT	CASSAGTGAPAEAFF
-	TRBV2	-	TRBJ1-1	TGTGCCAGCGTGTCACGGGTCACTGAAGCTTTCTTT	CASVSRVTEAFF
-	TRBV2	-	TRBJ2-1	TGTGCCAGCAGAGCAATTGAGGAGCAGTTCTTC	CASRAIEEQFF
-	TRBV18	-	TRBJ1-1	TGTGCCAGCTCACCCGGGAAGAACACTGAAGCTTTCTTT	CASSPGKNTEAFF
TRBD1	TRBV29-1	-	TRBJ1-2	TGCAGCGTTCTACCGGGACAGGGAGACCATGGCTACACCTTC	CSVLPGQGDHGYTF
TRBD1	TRBV7-2	-	TRBJ2-7	TGTGCCAGCAGCTTAGGGACAGGGACATACGAGCAGTACTTC	CASSLGTGTYEQYF
-	TRBV19	-	TRBJ2-7	TGTGCCAGTAGTATTGACAGGACCTACGAGCAGTACTTC	CASSIDRTYEQYF
TRBD1	TRBV7-3	-	TRBJ1-1	TGTGCCAGCAGCTTGTCACGGGACAGGAACACTGAAGCTTTCTTT	CASSLSRDRNTEAFF
-	TRBV11-2	-	TRBJ1-2	TGTGCCAGCAGCTTAGATCCCAACAGGGCGTACTATGGCTACACCTTC	CASSLDPNRAYYGYTF
-	TRBV11-3	-	TRBJ2-1	TGTGCCAGCAGCGAGGACTACCGAATAAGGAATGAGCAGTTCTTC	CASSEDYRIRNEQFF
TRBD1	TRBV5-6	-	TRBJ2-5	TGTGCCAGCAGCTTACGGAGAACAGGGGTAGGGGTCCAAGAGACCCAGTACTTC	CASSLRRTGVGVQETQYF
-	TRBV11-3	-	TRBJ2-1	TGTGCCAGCAGCTTAGGGGCGCGGGGTGAGCAGTTCTTC	CASSLGARGEQFF
TRBD1	TRBV18	-	TRBJ1-1	TGTGCCAGCTCACCGGGACAGGGGAACACTGAAGCTTTCTTT	CASSPGQGNTEAFF
-	TRBV6-1	few	TRBJ2-3	TGTGCCAGCAGTGGACGGGGGGATACGCAGTATTTT	CASSGRGDTQYF
TRBD1	TRBV7-9	-	TRBJ1-6	TGTGCCAGCAGCCCATCGACAGGGAGGATAAATTCACCCCTCCACTTT	CASSPSTGRINSPLHF
TRBD1	TRBV30	-	TRBJ1-2	TGTGCCTGGAGTCCGACAGGGGTTCCGGTCTATGGCTACACCTTC	CAWSPTGVPVYGYTF
-	TRBV29-1	-	TRBJ2-7	TGCAGCGCTAGGGGGGGGAACGAGCAGTACTTC	CSARGGNEQYF
-	TRBV7-2	once	TRBJ2-7	TGTGCCAGCAGCGTAAACAGGGACGCCTACGAGCAGTACTTC	CASSVNRDAYEQYF
-	TRBV7-9	-	TRBJ2-3	TGTGCCAGCAGCCTGAGCACAGATACGCAGTATTTT	CASSLSTDTQYF
-	TRBV5-5	-	TRBJ2-5	TGTGCCAGCAGCGTCGGACTTGCCCAAGAGACCCAGTACTTC	CASSVGLAQETQYF
TRBD1	TRBV28	-	TRBJ1-3	TGTGCCAGCAGCTCTGGGGGACAGATCTCTGGAAACACCATATATTTT	CASSSGGQISGNTIYF
TRBD2	TRBV9	-	TRBJ2-2	TGTGCCAGCAGCGTAGTCGCTAGCGGGAACACCGGGGAGCTGTTTTTT	CASSVVASGNTGELFF
TRBD2	TRBV6-1	-	TRBJ2-3	TGTGCCAGCAGTGATTTAGCGGGAGGCACAGATACGCAGTATTTT	CASSDLAGGTDTQYF
-	TRBV7-2	-	TRBJ2-2	TGTGCCAGCAGCCCCCAGTTGGGGCAAGTCCGGGAGCTGTTTTTT	CASSPQLGQVRELFF
-	TRBV7-2	-	TRBJ2-3	TGTGCCAGCAGCTCTAGCCCGAGTAGCACAGATACGCAGTATTTT	CASSSSPSSTDTQYF
TRBD1	TRBV9	-	TRBJ2-1	TGTGCCAGCAGCAAGGGACAGTTCACCAATGAGCAGTTCTTC	CASSKGQFTNEQFF
-	TRBV9	-	TRBJ2-7	TGTGCCAGCAGCGTAAGCCCCTATGACTACGAGCAGTACTTC	CASSVSPYDYEQYF
TRBD1	TRBV5-1	-	TRBJ2-5	TGCGCCAGCAGCTTTTGGCCGACAGGGGGAGAGACCCAGTACTTC	CASSFWPTGGETQYF
-	TRBV19	-	TRBJ1-6	TGTGCCAGTCGAGGGAGGAGATCCCAGGCGCGAAATTCACCCCTCCACTTT	CASRGRRSQARNSPLHF
TRBD2	TRBV9	-	TRBJ2-1	TGTGCCAGCAGCGTCGGCGGGGGAGTTAGCTCCTACAATGAGCAGTTCTTC	CASSVGGGVSSYNEQFF